The next 17 T cell receptor beta chains were all read from a single sample in a study of OX40 agonist ivuxolimab in advanced cancers. Libraries were prepared by immunoSEQ multiplex PCR; TCRdb keeps only in-frame clonotypes and omits some of them. The sample gives about 56,000 clones, 80% to 95% of which show up once; 25% is in the top ten. Here the sequenced sample was CD4+ or CD8+ T cells sorted from blood, taken in a trial of the OX40 agonist ivuxolimab. The receptors originated from an adult with an advanced solid tumor such as melanoma, head and neck, liver or kidney cancer.

This chain links TRBV28 with TRBJ1-1; a possible D gene is TRBD1 (6 bases). Germline V CDR1 and CDR2: MDHEN, SYDVKM. CDR3 length: 15 amino acids. V was shortened by 0 bases and J by 8 bases, with 16 bases between the two germline ends. The CDR3 bases are TGTGCCAGCAGTTTATGGGGCAGGGGACTTTCCGAAGCTTTCTTT. Translated: CASSLWGRGLSEAFF.

V gene TRBV27 combines with J gene TRBJ2-7; 9 bases align to TRBD1. Germline lookup yields CDR1 MNHEY and CDR2 SMNVEV (reference sequence). Unmatched junction bases numbered 4, after V lost 4 bases and J lost 3 bases. This CDR3 contains 14 residues. CDR3 coding DNA: TGTGCCAGCAGTTCTGGGACAGGGAACTACGAGCAGTACTTC. It specifies CASSSGTGNYEQYF.

This chain joins TRBV4-2 and TRBJ2-2; 10 positions match TRBD1. The V segment lost 3 bases and the J segment 6 bases; nucleotides outside the gene matches: 22. The CDR3 is 21 residues long. CDR1 is LGHNA, CDR2 YNFKEQ, per germline. The CDR3 reads CASSQPVGWTGGVKDPGELFF. In nucleotides, the CDR3 is TGTGCCAGCAGCCAGCCCGTAGGGTGGACAGGGGGTGTCAAGGATCCCGGGGAGCTGTTTTTT.

The chain couples TRBV6-5 to TRBJ2-7; D is ambiguous. Per the germline V gene, CDR1 is MNHEY and CDR2 is SVGAGI. The CDR3 consists of 15 residues. V dropped 2 bases and J dropped 5 bases, with 16 bases sitting between them. The CDR3 DNA sequence: TGTGCCAGCAGTTACCGCGAGGCCCCCTTGAACGAGCAGTACTTC. Translating gives CASSYREAPLNEQYF.

The V and J genes are TRBV10-3 and TRBJ2-1; 11 bases match TRBD2. The V and J ends lost 10 bases and 10 bases, in that order; junction bases with no gene match: 15. CDR1 and CDR2 from the germline V gene are ENHRY and SYGVKD. This CDR3 spans 15 amino acids. The CDR3, as DNA: TGTGCCACCCACCCTGTAGCGGGAGGGCCCGGGGAGCAGTTCTTC. Its protein product is CATHPVAGGPGEQFF.

The rearrangement uses TRBV5-6 and TRBJ2-5; TRBD1 agrees at 7 bases. CDR3 length equals 17 residues. Germline trimming cut 4 bases from V and 0 bases from J; bases unmatched to any gene: 12. Per germline, CDR1 SGHDT and CDR2 YYEEEE. CDR3 loop: CASSPRQGAEYQETQYF. CDR3 coding DNA: TGTGCCAGCAGCCCCCGACAGGGAGCGGAGTACCAAGAGACCCAGTACTTC.

This CDR3 is CASSLGVNYEQYF. CDR3 sequence (DNA): TGCGCCAGCAGCTTGGGTGTGAATTACGAGCAGTACTTC. The chain carries TRBV5-1 and TRBJ2-7, with D unresolved. Per the germline V gene, CDR1 is SGHRS and CDR2 is YFSETQ. The CDR3 sequence is 13 residues long. The V gene lost 0 bases and the J gene lost 4 bases, with 8 bases spanning the gap.

This chain connects TRBV10-2 to TRBJ2-4; 11 bases are shared with TRBD2. Germline V gives CDR1 WSHSY, CDR2 SAAADI. V gave up 3 bases and J gave up 2 bases; unmatched junction bases: 3. This CDR3 spans 16 amino acids. CDR3 amino acids: CASSDSGGGSKNIQYF. CDR3 nucleotides: TGCGCCAGCAGTGATAGCGGGGGGGGGTCCAAAAACATTCAGTACTTC.

This chain uses TRBV7-2 with TRBJ2-4; no reliable D call. Per germline, CDR1 SGHTA and CDR2 FQGNSA. The CDR3 contains 13 residues. V was cut by 5 bases and J by 7 bases, with 12 bases left in between. CDR3 sequence: CASSPQYPNIQYF. The CDR3 nucleotides read TGTGCCAGCAGCCCACAGTACCCCAACATTCAGTACTTC.

This rearrangement joins TRBV30 to TRBJ2-5; D not certain. Deletions cut 4 bases from V and 5 bases from J, with 17 bases between. The CDR3 is made up of 14 amino acids. Germline lookup yields CDR1 GTSNPN and CDR2 SVGIG (reference sequence). CDR3 in amino acids: CAWKVLVLGETQYF. As DNA, the CDR3 is TGTGCCTGGAAGGTTTTAGTCTTGGGGGAGACCCAGTACTTC.

The chain uses TRBV7-2 and TRBJ2-7; D gene uncertain. From germline, CDR1 is SGHTA and CDR2 FQGNSA. V lost 5 bases and J lost 2, with 7 bases in between. The length of the CDR3 is 12 residues. For the CDR3, the DNA is TGTGCCAGCAGCCCGGTTACCTACGAGCAGTACTTC. Protein: CASSPVTYEQYF.

The CDR3 loop reads CASTHSGTSPSYNEQFF. The CDR3 DNA reads TGTGCCAGCACCCATTCCGGGACTAGCCCCTCCTACAATGAGCAGTTCTTC. The chain joins TRBV2 to TRBJ2-1; 9 bases are shared with TRBD2. Trimming took 7 bases from V and 0 from J; bases not matched to a gene: 10. The CDR3 totals 17 residues. CDR1 and CDR2 from the germline V gene are SNHLY and FYNNEI.

CDR3 nucleotide sequence: TGTGCCAGCAGCCAGGGACACCTACTCTTCACAGATACGCAGTATTTT. It is translated as CASSQGHLLFTDTQYF. The V gene is TRBV5-5, the J gene TRBJ2-3, with D tentatively TRBD1 (6 bases). CDR3 length: 16 residues. The V end was cut by 4 bases, the J end by 2 bases, with 17 bases between. Germline assignment: CDR1 SGHKS and CDR2 YYEKEE (reference sequence).

Only one count was recorded for this clone. This chain links TRBV10-3 with TRBJ2-1, with 8 bases fitting TRBD2. V shed 2 bases and J 5 bases; nucleotides not matched to a gene: 8. Germline CDR1 reads ENHRY; CDR2 reads SYGVKD. The CDR3 has 16 amino acids. This CDR3 is CAISEPGRGVDNEQFF. The CDR3, as DNA: TGTGCCATCAGTGAGCCGGGGCGGGGGGTGGACAATGAGCAGTTCTTC.

The chain carries TRBV10-2 and TRBJ2-7; D is unresolved. Deletions cut 8 bases from V and 4 bases from J, with 6 bases between. The CDR3 covers 10 residues. Germline V gene sequence: CDR1 WSHSY, CDR2 SAAADI. CDR3 sequence reads: CASAQYEQYF. As DNA, the CDR3 is TGCGCCAGCGCCCAGTACGAGCAGTACTTC.

This clone was picked up a small number of times. This sequence joins TRBV19 and TRBJ1-1; D gene uncertain. This CDR3 has 12 residues. V lost 6 bases to trimming and J lost 5 bases, with 10 bases between them. Per the germline V gene, CDR1 is LNHDA and CDR2 is SQIVND (reference sequence). The CDR3 loop reads CASSPGGTEAFF. CDR3 DNA sequence: TGTGCCAGTAGCCCGGGCGGGACTGAAGCTTTCTTT.

The chain joins TRBV19 to TRBJ2-2; no definite D call. The CDR3 loop spans 14 amino acids. Deletions cut 9 bases from V and 6 bases from J, with 17 bases between. CDR1 and CDR2 (germline): LNHDA, SQIVND (reference sequence). The CDR3 reads CASAFQSTAGELFF. CDR3 sequence (DNA): TGTGCCAGCGCATTCCAGTCGACCGCCGGGGAGCTGTTTTTT.